This T cell receptor beta chain is drawn from a study of cytomegalovirus exposure and HLA in healthy donors. Findings and limits, study-wide: The availability of immune exposure information extended only to CMV serostatus. Associated with cytomegalovirus, according to the listing, were approximately 160 TCR beta chains. In a later analysis, the majority of CMV-associated beta chains seemingly showed HLA restriction. By HLA locus, TCR association rates varied in a later analysis, with DRB1 showing the most and HLA-C the fewest.

Trimming removed 8 bases from V and 1 base from J, with 14 bases in between. CDR1 is MNHEY and CDR2 is SMNVEV in the germline V gene (reference sequence). The CDR3 is 14 residues long. As for this clone: Its antigen is unknown.

The PCR used 60 Vbeta and 13 Jbeta primers. The protocol was immunoSEQ multiplex PCR, while the TCRdb copy is restricted to in-frame clones and leaves out a portion. This sample has tens of thousands of clones; 65% to 80% occur once, and the top ten carry 30% to 35%. The chain employs TRBV27 and TRBJ1-1, with D perhaps TRBD1 (6 bases). The clonotype was recovered from a man in his forties in good health and CMV-seropositive. Sequenced material: PBMCs. CDR3 nucleotides: TGTGCCAGCGCCAAGGGACACGCGAACACTGAAGCTTTCTTT. Translating it yields CASAKGHANTEAFF.